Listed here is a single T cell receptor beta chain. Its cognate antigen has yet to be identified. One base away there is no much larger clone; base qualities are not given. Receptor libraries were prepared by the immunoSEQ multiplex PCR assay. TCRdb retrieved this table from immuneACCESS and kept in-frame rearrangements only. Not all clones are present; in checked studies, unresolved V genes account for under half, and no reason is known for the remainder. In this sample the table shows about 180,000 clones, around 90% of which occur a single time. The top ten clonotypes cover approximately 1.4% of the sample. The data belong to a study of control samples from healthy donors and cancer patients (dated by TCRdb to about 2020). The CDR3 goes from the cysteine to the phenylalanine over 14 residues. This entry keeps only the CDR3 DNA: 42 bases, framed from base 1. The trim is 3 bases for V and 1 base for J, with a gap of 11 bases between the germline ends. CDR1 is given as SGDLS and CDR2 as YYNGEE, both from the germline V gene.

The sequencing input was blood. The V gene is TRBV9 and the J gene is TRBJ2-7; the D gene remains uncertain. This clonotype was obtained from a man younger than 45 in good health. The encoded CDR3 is CASSALGSSYEQYF. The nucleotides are TGTGCCAGCAGCGCTCTCGGAAGTTCCTACGAGCAGTACTTC. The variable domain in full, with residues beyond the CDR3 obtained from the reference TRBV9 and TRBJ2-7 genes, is DSGVTQTPKHLITATGQRVTLRCSPRSGDLSVYWYQQSLDQGLQFLIQYYNGEERAKGNILERFSAQQFPDLHSELNLSSLELGDSALYFCASSALGSSYEQYFGPGTRLTVT.